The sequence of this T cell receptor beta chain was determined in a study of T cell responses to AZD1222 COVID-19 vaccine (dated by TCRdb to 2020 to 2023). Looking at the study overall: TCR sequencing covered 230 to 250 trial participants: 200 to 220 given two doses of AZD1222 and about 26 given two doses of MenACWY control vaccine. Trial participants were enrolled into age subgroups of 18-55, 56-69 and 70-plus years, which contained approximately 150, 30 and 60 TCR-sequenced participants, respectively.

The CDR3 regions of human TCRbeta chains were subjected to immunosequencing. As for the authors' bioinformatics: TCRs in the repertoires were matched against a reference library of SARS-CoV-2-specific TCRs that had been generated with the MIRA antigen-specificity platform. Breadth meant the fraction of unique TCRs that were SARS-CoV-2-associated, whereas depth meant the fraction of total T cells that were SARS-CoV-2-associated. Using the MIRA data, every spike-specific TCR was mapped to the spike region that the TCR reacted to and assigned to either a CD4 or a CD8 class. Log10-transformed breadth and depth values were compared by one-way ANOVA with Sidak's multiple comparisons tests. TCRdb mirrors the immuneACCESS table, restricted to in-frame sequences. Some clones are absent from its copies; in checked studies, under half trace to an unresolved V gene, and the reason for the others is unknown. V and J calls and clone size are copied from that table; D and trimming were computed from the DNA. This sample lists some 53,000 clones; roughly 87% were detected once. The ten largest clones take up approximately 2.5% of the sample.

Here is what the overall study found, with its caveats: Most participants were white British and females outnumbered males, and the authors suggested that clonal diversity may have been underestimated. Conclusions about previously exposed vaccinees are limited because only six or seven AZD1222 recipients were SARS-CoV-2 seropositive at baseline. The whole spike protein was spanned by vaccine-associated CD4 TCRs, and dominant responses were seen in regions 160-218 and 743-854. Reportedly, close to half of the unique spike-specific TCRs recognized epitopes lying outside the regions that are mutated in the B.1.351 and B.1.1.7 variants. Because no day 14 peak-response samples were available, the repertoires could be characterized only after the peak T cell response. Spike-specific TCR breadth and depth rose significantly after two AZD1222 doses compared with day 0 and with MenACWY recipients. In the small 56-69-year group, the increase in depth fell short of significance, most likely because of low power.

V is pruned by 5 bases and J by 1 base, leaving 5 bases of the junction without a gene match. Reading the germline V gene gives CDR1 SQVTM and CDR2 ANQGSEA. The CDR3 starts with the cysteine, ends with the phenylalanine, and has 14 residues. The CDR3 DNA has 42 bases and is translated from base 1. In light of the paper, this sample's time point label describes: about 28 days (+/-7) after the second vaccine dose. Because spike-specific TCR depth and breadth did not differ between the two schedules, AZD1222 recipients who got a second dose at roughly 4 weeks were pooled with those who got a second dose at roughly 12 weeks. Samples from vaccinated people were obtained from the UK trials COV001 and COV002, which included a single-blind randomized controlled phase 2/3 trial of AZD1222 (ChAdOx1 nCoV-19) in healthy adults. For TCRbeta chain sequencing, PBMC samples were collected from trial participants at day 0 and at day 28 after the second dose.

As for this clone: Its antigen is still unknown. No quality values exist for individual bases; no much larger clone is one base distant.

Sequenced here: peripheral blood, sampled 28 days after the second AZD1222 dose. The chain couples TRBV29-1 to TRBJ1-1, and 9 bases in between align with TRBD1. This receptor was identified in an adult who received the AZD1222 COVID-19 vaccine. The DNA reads TGCAGCGTTAAACAGGGGGCCCGGAACACTGAAGCTTTCTTT. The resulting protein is CSVKQGARNTEAFF.